This TCR beta chain was captured by sequencing in a study of cytomegalovirus exposure and HLA in healthy donors. Primers for the PCR totalled 60 Vbeta and 13 Jbeta. Assay used: immunoSEQ multiplex PCR; TCRdb lists only in-frame clones, some missing. Of some 160,000 clones in the sample, 73% were seen once. This clone was counted between two and nine times. Germline CDR1 reads SGHAT; CDR2 reads FQNNGV. CDR3 length: 15 residues. Unmatched junction bases numbered 5, after V lost 1 base and J lost 8 bases. This sequence originates from a woman between 18 and 29 years old in good health and CMV-seropositive. The sample comprised PBMCs. The chain uses TRBV11-2 and TRBJ2-1; 10 positions agree with TRBD1. CDR3 amino acids: CASSLADRGLDEQFF. CDR3 nucleotide sequence: TGTGCCAGCAGCTTAGCTGACAGGGGGCTCGATGAGCAGTTCTTC.